Presented here are 9 T cell receptor beta chains from one specimen sequenced in a study of CD8 T cells in Susac syndrome (dated by TCRdb to the late 2010s). Libraries were built with the immunoSEQ multiplex PCR assay. RNA was extracted using the RNeasy kit, and about 0.5 to 1 ug of the RNA was reverse transcribed with random hexamers. TCRdb reworked the public reads: Q25 trimming with fastp, MiXCR clone assembly, productive beta chains retained. Rows are combined by CDR3 protein, so each entry shows the most common genes and DNA. This sample has some 120,000 distinct CDR3 sequences in its table, and about 95% of those were observed once. In total, the top ten clones hold roughly 0.13% of the sample. The sequencing sample was made of CD4+ T cells from PBMCs. All receptors come from a human donor with multiple sclerosis.

This chain links TRBV6-2 or TRBV6-3 with TRBJ2-1; TRBD2 matches 12 bases. Germline assignment: CDR1 MNHEY and CDR2 SVGEGT. V was pared by 7 bases and J by 6 bases, with 7 bases of the junction left unmatched. The CDR3 consists of 15 residues. Written as DNA, the CDR3 is TGTGCCAGCACCAGGACTAGCGGGACTCTCAATGAGCAGTTCTTC. Translation gives CASTRTSGTLNEQFF.

This chain joins TRBV5-4 and TRBJ1-5, with D possibly being TRBD1 (6 bases). The V and J ends lost 2 bases and 7 bases respectively, with 22 bases between them. Germline CDR1 is SGHNT and CDR2 is YYREEE (reference sequence). CDR3 length equals 17 residues. The CDR3 spells CASSFYSSSGAGQPQHF. CDR3 nucleotides: TGTGCCAGCAGCTTTTATAGCTCTTCGGGGGCCGGGCAGCCCCAGCATTTT. Drawing the rest from reference TRBV5-4 and TRBJ1-5, the complete variable domain is ETGVTQSPTHLIKTRGQQVTLRCSSQSGHNTVSWYQQALGQGPQFIFQYYREEENGRGNFPPRFSGLQFPNYSSELNVNALELDDSALYLCASSFYSSSGAGQPQHFGDGTRLSIL.

This chain uses TRBV12-3 or TRBV12-4 with TRBJ2-3, with no clear D. This CDR3 spans 14 amino acids. The germline V and J ends were trimmed by 5 bases and 2 bases, with 11 bases remaining between them. The CDR3 spells CASSPPDATDTQYF. The CDR3, as DNA: TGTGCCAGCAGTCCCCCTGACGCCACAGATACGCAGTATTTT.

This chain links TRBV3-1 with TRBJ1-2, with 9 bases aligning to TRBD1. This CDR3 spans 14 amino acids. From germline, CDR1 is LGHDT and CDR2 YNNKEL (reference sequence). Unmatched junction bases numbered 4, after V lost 6 bases and J lost 2 bases. The CDR3 protein is CASSRTGANYGYTF. DNA of the CDR3: TGTGCCAGCAGTCGGACAGGGGCGAACTATGGCTACACCTTC.

The chain combines TRBV29-1 with TRBJ2-5; a possible D gene is TRBD2 (6 bases). The germline V and J ends were trimmed by 4 bases and 5 bases, with 11 bases remaining between them. From germline, CDR1 is SQVTM and CDR2 ANQGSEA. The CDR3 contains 12 residues. CDR3: CSVGGGLETQYF. Here the CDR3 DNA reads TGCAGCGTTGGTGGAGGGCTGGAGACCCAGTACTTC.

This chain connects TRBV12-3 or TRBV12-4 to TRBJ1-5; TRBD1 might be the D (5 bases). The V end lost 2 bases, the J end lost 5 bases, and 10 bases lay between the germline ends. The CDR3 has 14 residues. The CDR3 DNA follows: TGTGCCAGCAGTTTATTTCGGGGGGATCAGCCCCAGCATTTT. This gives the protein CASSLFRGDQPQHF.

This clonotype was observed once. The J gene is TRBJ1-1, the V gene TRBV29-1; 8 positions match TRBD1. The CDR3 length is 13 residues. CDR1 is SQVTM and CDR2 is ANQGSEA in the germline V gene. J lost 3 bases, V lost 6 bases, and 6 bases had no gene match. The DNA for the CDR3 is TGCAGCGTCAGGGGGCGGATGGACACTGAAGCTTTCTTT. Amino acids: CSVRGRMDTEAFF.

In its sample, this clonotype was seen a few times. The chain carries TRBV6-2 or TRBV6-3 and TRBJ1-1; D is ambiguous. CDR1 and CDR2 from the germline V gene are MNHEY and SVGEGT. The CDR3 is 13 amino acids. Deletions cut 4 bases from V and 1 base from J, with 7 bases between. The CDR3 here is CASSLVRNTEAFF. The CDR3 DNA sequence: TGTGCCAGCAGTTTAGTCCGGAACACTGAAGCTTTCTTT.

The rearrangement uses TRBV6-2 or TRBV6-3 and TRBJ2-7, with a tentative D call TRBD1 (5 bases). This CDR3 spans 13 amino acids. Per the germline V gene, CDR1 is MNHEY and CDR2 is SVGEGT. The V end was cut by 6 bases, the J end by 7 bases, with 16 bases between. In DNA form, the CDR3 reads TGTGCCAGCAGCCCCGGCAGGGTCAGGGAGCAGTACTTC. Amino acid sequence: CASSPGRVREQYF.